The sequence of this T cell receptor beta chain was determined in a study of blood T cell repertoires in COVID-19. Study background: Researchers got acute and convalescent COVID-19 samples from the United States, Italy and Spain. T cells, B-cell-depleted T cells, or PBMCs supplied cDNA or gDNA.

Authors' data handling: Reference gene primer amplification in the assay estimated nucleated cell counts. Profiled with immunoSEQ multiplex PCR; TCRdb holds only in-frame clones, not every one. V, J and clone size are those of that table, while D and trimming were read from the DNA. Here the sample spans over 250,000 clones, under 90% being singletons. The CDR3 loop spans 17 amino acids. V shed 0 bases, J shed 3 bases, and the junction held 8 bases outside the gene matches. Germline V gene lookup returns CDR1 SGHNT and CDR2 YYREEE (reference sequence). The chain uses TRBV5-4 and TRBJ1-1; 10 nucleotides align to TRBD1. The TCR comes from a woman aged 45-65 years who had recovered from COVID-19. The sequenced material came from peripheral blood. This CDR3 is CASSLDDRGRGDTEAFF. Written as DNA, the CDR3 is TGTGCCAGCAGCTTGGATGACAGGGGGCGAGGGGACACTGAAGCTTTCTTT.